This TCR beta chain was documented in a study of blood T cell repertoires in COVID-19. Across the study: T cells, B-cell-depleted T cells, or PBMCs supplied cDNA or gDNA.

Germline lookup yields CDR1 SGHDN and CDR2 FVKESK. This CDR3 has 11 amino acids. Trimming took 3 bases from V and 8 from J, leaving 6 bases between them. Profiled with immunoSEQ multiplex PCR; TCRdb holds only in-frame clones, not every one. The table has roughly 200,000 clones, more than 70% seen once; the top ten hold about 6%. The source is a man aged 35 to 55 with acute COVID-19. This chain links TRBV14 with TRBJ2-3; a possible D gene is TRBD2 (6 bases). Sequencing was carried out using PBMCs or T cells enriched from blood (not recorded which). This chain's CDR3 is CASSQGGTQYF. The CDR3 DNA is TGTGCCAGCAGCCAGGGGGGTACGCAGTATTTT.